This T cell receptor beta chain appears in the sequencing data of a study of T cells in Graves' hyperthyroidism and ophthalmopathy. Study-wide context: Peripheral blood was secured at the point of initial diagnosis, before any treatment. Study-level findings and limits: Ophthalmopathy got predicted by the model a median approximately 6 months before its onset. From stable hyperthyroidism, ophthalmopathy was set apart by a 13 V-J model. Blood also contained most expanded thyroid clonotypes above 0.001.

From RNA transcripts, TCR beta CDR3 regions were amplified. The TCR CDR3 first-round RT-PCR relied on the HTBI primer set. One entry per CDR3 protein, called by TCRdb with MiXCR from the multiplex PCR reads. The table shows about 640,000 distinct CDR3 sequences, with roughly 20% occurring only once. About this clonotype itself: The antigen remains undetermined.

Sequencing was performed on blood. This clonotype was sampled from a man aged 30 to 39 with Graves' ophthalmopathy.

CDR3 residues: CASRTGTSGRISDTQYF. The DNA of the CDR3 is TGTGCCAGCAGAACCGGGACTAGCGGGCGTATTTCGGATACGCAGTATTTT. This chain joins TRBV2 and TRBJ2-3; 12 bases align to TRBD2. J gave up 6 bases and V 6 bases, and 13 bases lay outside the gene matches. Germline values: CDR1 SNHLY, CDR2 FYNNEI. The CDR3 extends over 17 amino acids. The whole variable domain, remainder taken from reference TRBV2 and TRBJ2-3, is EPEVTQTPSHQVTQMGQEVILRCVPISNHLYFYWYRQILGQKVEFLVSFYNNEISEKSEIFDDQFSVERPDGSNFTLKIRSTKLEDSAMYFCASRTGTSGRISDTQYFGPGTRLTVL.